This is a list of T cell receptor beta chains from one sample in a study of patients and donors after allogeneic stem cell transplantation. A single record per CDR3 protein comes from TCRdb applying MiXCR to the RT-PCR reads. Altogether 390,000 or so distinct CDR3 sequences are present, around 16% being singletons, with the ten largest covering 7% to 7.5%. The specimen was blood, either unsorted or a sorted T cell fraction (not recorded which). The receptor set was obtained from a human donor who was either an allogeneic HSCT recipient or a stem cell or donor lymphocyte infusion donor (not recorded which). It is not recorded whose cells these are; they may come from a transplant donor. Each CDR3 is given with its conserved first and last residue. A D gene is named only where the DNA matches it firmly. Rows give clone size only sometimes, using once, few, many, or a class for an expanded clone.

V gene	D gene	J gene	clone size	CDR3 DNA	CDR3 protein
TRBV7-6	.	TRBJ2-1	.	TGTGCCAGCAGCTTAGAATCTGAGCAGTTCTTC	CASSLESEQFF
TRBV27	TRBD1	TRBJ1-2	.	TGTGCCAGCAGCCTTCGGACAGGGTACTATGGCTACACCTTC	CASSLRTGYYGYTF
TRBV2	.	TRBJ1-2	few	TGTGCCAGCGGACAGAATAACTATGGCTACACCTTC	CASGQNNYGYTF
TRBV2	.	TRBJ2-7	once	TGTGCCAGCAGTGAAGCGAGGGGGACCTCCTACGAGCAGTACTTC	CASSEARGTSYEQYF
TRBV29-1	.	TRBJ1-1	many	TGCAGCGTTGTGGTGGGGAGCACTGAAGCTTTCTTT	CSVVVGSTEAFF
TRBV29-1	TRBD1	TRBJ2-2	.	TGCAGCGTTGGCCGGGACAGTCAGTTAAACACCGGGGAGCTGTTTTTT	CSVGRDSQLNTGELFF
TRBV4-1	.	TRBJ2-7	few	TGCGCCAGCAGCGGCAAGACTGGAAGCTCCTACGAGCAGTACTTC	CASSGKTGSSYEQYF
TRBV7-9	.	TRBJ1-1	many	TGTGCCAGCAGCACCCCCCGGGGGGCTGTGAACACTGAAGCTTTCTTT	CASSTPRGAVNTEAFF
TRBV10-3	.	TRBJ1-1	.	TGTGCCATCAGTGAGTCGAGGGGGAGGACTGAAGCTTTCTTT	CAISESRGRTEAFF
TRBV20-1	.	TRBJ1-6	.	TGCAGTGCTAGAGGGAGGACAAGTTATAATTCACCCCTCCACTTT	CSARGRTSYNSPLHF
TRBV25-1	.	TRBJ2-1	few	TGTGCCAGCAGTGACTTATGGTCCAGCTATGAGCAGTTCTTC	CASSDLWSSYEQFF
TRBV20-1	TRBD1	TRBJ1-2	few	TGCAGTGCTAGTGCCAGGGGGAGCTATGGCTACACCTTC	CSASARGSYGYTF
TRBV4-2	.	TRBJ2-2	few	TGTGCCAGCAGCCATGGTTCTAAGGGCGGGGAGCTGTTTTTT	CASSHGSKGGELFF